In its sample, the clone carrying this T cell receptor (beta chain) was seen once. Clones were sequenced by immunoSEQ multiplex PCR, and TCRdb holds only the in-frame ones, with some missing. The table has over 150,000 clones, 82% seen once; the top ten hold more than 9%. CDR1 is SGHNT, CDR2 YYREEE, per germline (reference sequence). Trimming took off 4 bases at V and 6 bases at J, with 12 bases between the two ends. The CDR3 has 13 amino acids. This sample stems from a study of blood T cell repertoires in COVID-19. Study details: Donors in the United States, Italy and Spain gave samples during acute or convalescent COVID-19.

This sequence was found in a woman of 80 years or more with active or convalescent COVID-19. This chain joins TRBV5-4 and TRBJ2-3; weak D call: TRBD2 (6 bases). Sequences were obtained from peripheral blood. The CDR3 region is CASSRRASDTQYF. The DNA of the CDR3 is TGTGCCAGCAGCCGGAGGGCCAGTGATACGCAGTATTTT.